This T cell receptor (beta chain) came from a study of CD8 T cells in Susac syndrome. Study-wide results and limits: The study admitted that it had a relatively small number of individuals in its TCR sequencing and HLA analysis.

Details on this clonotype: Its specificity is unknown.

The CDR3 spans 11 residues. Germline V lookup: CDR1 PRHDT, CDR2 FYEKMQ (reference sequence). Trimming removed 6 bases at V and 6 bases at J, with 7 bases between. An input of about 0.45 to 1 ug of RNA was subjected to reverse transcription using random hexamers. TCRdb redid the calling of the immunoSEQ multiplex PCR reads with MiXCR, one entry per CDR3 protein. The table includes around 200,000 distinct CDR3 sequences, roughly 96% detected once. The authors carried out high-throughput sequencing of TCR beta. They applied it to CD8+ and CD4+ T cells obtained from blood. Age- and sex-matched healthy donors served as the control group. FACS enriched CD8+ TEMRA cells, while bulk CD8+ and CD4+ were negatively isolated.

The receptor's source is a human donor in good health. Sequenced: CD4+ T cells from PBMCs. This rearrangement joins TRBV13 to TRBJ2-3, with D unresolved. The DNA of the CDR3 is TGTGCCAGCAGGATTGGGGATACGCAGTATTTT. Its translation: CASRIGDTQYF.